This T cell receptor (beta chain) comes out of a study of T-cell reconstitution after alpha-beta-depleted transplantation in children. This clonotype was detected a few times. Preparation of the TCRbeta library used unique molecular identifiers. MiXCR, run by TCRdb on the PCR reads, gives a single entry per CDR3 protein. The table records 490,000 or so distinct CDR3 sequences, around 13% of them present only once. This TCR derives from a human donor who donated a stem cell graft to a child with combined immunodeficiency. The input for sequencing was PBMCs from the stem cell graft donor, taken from the stem cell graft.

The CDR3 DNA is TGTGCCAGCGTCCCCGTGGGGGGACAGCCATCGTCCTACGAGCAGTACTTC. Its protein is CASVPVGGQPSSYEQYF. The chain combines TRBV7-2 with TRBJ2-7, with D maybe TRBD1 (7 bases). The germline V and J ends were trimmed by 8 bases and 1 base, with 24 bases remaining between them. The CDR3 runs to 17 residues. Germline V gene lookup returns CDR1 SGHTA and CDR2 FQGNSA.